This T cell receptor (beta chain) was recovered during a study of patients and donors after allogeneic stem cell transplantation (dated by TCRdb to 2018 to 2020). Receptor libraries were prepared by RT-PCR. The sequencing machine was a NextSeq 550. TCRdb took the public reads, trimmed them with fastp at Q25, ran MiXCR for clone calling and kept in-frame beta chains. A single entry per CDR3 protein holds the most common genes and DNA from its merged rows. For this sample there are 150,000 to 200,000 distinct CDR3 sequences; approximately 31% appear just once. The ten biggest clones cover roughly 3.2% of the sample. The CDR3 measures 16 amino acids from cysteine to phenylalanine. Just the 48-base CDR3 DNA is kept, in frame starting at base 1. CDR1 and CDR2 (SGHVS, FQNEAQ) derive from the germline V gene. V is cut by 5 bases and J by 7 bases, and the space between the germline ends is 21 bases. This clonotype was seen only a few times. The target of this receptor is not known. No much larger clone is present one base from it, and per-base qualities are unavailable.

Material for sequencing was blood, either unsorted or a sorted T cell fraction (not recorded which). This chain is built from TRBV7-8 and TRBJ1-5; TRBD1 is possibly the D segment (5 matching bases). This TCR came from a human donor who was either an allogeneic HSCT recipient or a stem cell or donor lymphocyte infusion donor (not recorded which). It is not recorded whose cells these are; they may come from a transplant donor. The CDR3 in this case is CASSPFGQGGTQPQHF. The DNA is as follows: TGTGCCAGCAGCCCTTTTGGGCAGGGAGGTACCCAGCCCCAGCATTTT.